A single sample gave rise to the 27 T cell receptor beta chains below, sequenced in a study of T cells in Graves' hyperthyroidism and ophthalmopathy. RNA transcripts were the template for amplifying TCR beta CDR3 regions. HTBI primers were the set used in a first-round RT-PCR of the TCR CDR3. Each CDR3 protein is one row after TCRdb ran MiXCR on the multiplex PCR reads. The sample has around 340,000 distinct CDR3 sequences; roughly 18% are singletons. Specimen: blood. These receptors were taken from a woman between 35 and 50 years old with Graves' ophthalmopathy.

This clonotype was found many times. The chain employs TRBV12-3 or TRBV12-4 and TRBJ2-5; 8 bases agree with TRBD1. The CDR3 is 17 residues long. V gave up 5 bases and J gave up 0 bases; unmatched junction bases: 11. CDR3 residues: CASSPWTGRMYQETQYF. The CDR3 DNA follows: TGTGCCAGCAGTCCCTGGACAGGGAGAATGTACCAAGAGACCCAGTACTTC.

This clonotype was seen many times. The rearrangement links TRBV27 to TRBJ2-7, with D possibly being TRBD1 (5 bases). The CDR3 covers 14 residues. Germline assignment: CDR1 MNHEY and CDR2 SMNVEV (reference sequence). V was pared by 5 bases and J by 3 bases, with 14 bases between. CDR3 DNA sequence: TGTGCCAGCAGTAATCAGGGTGGGTTCTACGAGCAGTACTTC. It yields the protein CASSNQGGFYEQYF.

This clonotype was recorded at least ten times. The CDR3 is CASSQNRDRGIHEQFF. The CDR3 DNA is TGCGCCAGCAGCCAAAACCGGGACAGGGGTATCCATGAGCAGTTCTTC. The chain couples TRBV4-1 to TRBJ2-1, with TRBD1 matching 10 bases. This CDR3 has 16 residues. CDR1 and CDR2 (germline): MGHRA, YSYEKL. J lost 8 bases, V lost 2 bases, and 9 bases had no gene match.

This clonotype was counted ten times or more. The chain links TRBV6-5 to TRBJ1-2; 8 bases agree with TRBD1. The CDR3 covers 13 residues. Germline CDR1 is MNHEY and CDR2 is SVGAGI. The ends lost 7 bases at V and 8 bases at J; junction bases unmatched: 9. CDR3: CASNQGAISGYTF. As DNA, the CDR3 is TGTGCCAGCAATCAGGGGGCGATTTCGGGCTACACCTTC.

Ten or more counts support this clonotype. The chain's CDR3 is CATSDLYNTEAFF. The CDR3 DNA follows: TGTGCCACCAGTGATTTGTATAACACTGAAGCTTTCTTT. The chain recombines TRBV24-1 with TRBJ1-1; D is uncertain. The germline V gene encodes CDR1 KGHDR and CDR2 SFDVKD. The germline V and J ends were trimmed by 0 bases and 2 bases, with 3 bases remaining between them. The CDR3 runs 13 residues.

This clonotype was seen more than once but under ten times. The rearrangement uses TRBV12-3 or TRBV12-4 and TRBJ1-2; D is uncertain. V lost 8 bases, J lost 8 bases, and 12 bases lay in between. This CDR3 spans 11 amino acids. The CDR3 DNA reads as TGTGCCAGCCGAGAGGGCGAGGGCTACACCTTC. This gives the protein CASREGEGYTF.

The gene calls are TRBV5-1 and TRBJ2-5; D is possibly TRBD2 (6 bases). In germline, CDR1 is SGHRS, CDR2 YFSETQ. This CDR3 comprises 15 residues. The germline V and J ends were trimmed by 0 bases and 4 bases, with 13 bases remaining between them. The CDR3 spells CASSLAGVEGETQYF. As DNA, the CDR3 is TGCGCCAGCAGCTTGGCCGGGGTGGAGGGAGAGACCCAGTACTTC.

This clonotype was seen many times. The chain recombines TRBV6-1 with TRBJ2-7, with D maybe TRBD1 (6 bases). Per germline, CDR1 MNHNS and CDR2 SASEGT. The CDR3 has 14 amino acids. Trimming took 4 bases from V and 6 from J, leaving 16 bases between them. This CDR3 reads CASSVITGSGEQYF. The CDR3 nucleotides read TGTGCCAGCAGTGTAATCACAGGGAGCGGCGAGCAGTACTTC.

This clonotype was counted ten times or more. V usage is TRBV28 and J usage is TRBJ1-5, with TRBD1 matching over 7 bases. Trimming removed 3 bases from V and 4 bases from J; junction bases left unmatched: 6. CDR1 is MDHEN and CDR2 is SYDVKM in the germline V gene. The CDR3 runs to 15 residues. The CDR3 coding sequence is TGTGCCAGCAGTTTGGGTCCAGGGGGGAATCAGCCCCAGCATTTT. Protein sequence: CASSLGPGGNQPQHF.

This clonotype was seen many times. The J gene is TRBJ1-1, the V gene TRBV29-1; 9 nucleotides align to TRBD1. The J segment lost 5 bases and the V segment lost 7 bases, leaving 8 bases of the junction unmatched. CDR1 SQVTM and CDR2 ANQGSEA come from the germline V gene. The CDR3 extends over 13 amino acids. DNA of the CDR3: TGCAGCGCCGACACAGGGGGCAGGACTGAAGCTTTCTTT. Translating it yields CSADTGGRTEAFF.

This clonotype was recorded many times. The V gene is TRBV29-1, the J gene TRBJ2-5, with 11 bases that match TRBD2. The CDR3 runs to 14 residues. Trimming at V came to 5 bases and at J to 3 bases, leaving 5 bases not matched to a gene. In germline, CDR1 is SQVTM, CDR2 ANQGSEA. The CDR3 region has the DNA TGCAGCGTTACCGGGACTAGCGGAGAAGAGACCCAGTACTTC. This gives the protein CSVTGTSGEETQYF.

At least ten counts were recorded for this clonotype. V and J are TRBV20-1 and TRBJ2-7; D unresolved. V lost 3 bases, J lost 1 base, and 7 bases lay in between. Looked up from germline, CDR1 is DFQATT and CDR2 is SNEGSKA (reference sequence). This CDR3 comprises 12 residues. The CDR3 DNA sequence: TGCAGTGCTAGGGAATATTCCTACGAGCAGTACTTC. This sequence encodes CSAREYSYEQYF.

The chain recombines TRBV11-1 with TRBJ1-2; D gene ambiguous. The V gene lost 3 bases and the J gene lost 4 bases, with 18 bases spanning the gap. Germline assignment: CDR1 SGHAT and CDR2 FQDESV (reference sequence). This CDR3 spans 16 amino acids. This CDR3 reads CASSFDGGRILYGYTF. The CDR3 nucleotides are TGTGCCAGCAGCTTTGACGGAGGCAGAATCCTCTATGGCTACACCTTC.

The V and J genes are TRBV20-1 and TRBJ1-5; D is ambiguous. This CDR3 contains 10 residues. Germline assignment: CDR1 DFQATT and CDR2 SNEGSKA (reference sequence). Deletions cut 6 bases from V and 10 bases from J, with 10 bases between. The CDR3: CSAAKPPQHF. The CDR3 DNA reads TGCAGTGCGGCAAAGCCCCCCCAGCATTTT.

This clonotype was observed a handful of times. This chain links TRBV7-6 with TRBJ1-5; possibly TRBD1 for D (6 bases). The V gene lost 1 base and the J gene lost 6 bases, with 13 bases spanning the gap. Germline V gene data show CDR1 as SGHVS and CDR2 as FNYEAQ. The CDR3 totals 15 residues. CDR3 nucleotide sequence: TGTGCCAGCAGCTTAGGCCAGGGGCCTCGTCAGCCCCAGCATTTT. This encodes CASSLGQGPRQPQHF.

The rearrangement joins TRBV6-2 or TRBV6-3 to TRBJ2-2, with TRBD1 matching over 9 bases. Germline loops: CDR1 MNHEY, CDR2 SVGEGT. The CDR3 loop spans 18 amino acids. The ends lost 0 bases at V and 4 bases at J; junction bases unmatched: 9. In DNA, the CDR3 is TGTGCCAGCAGTTACTCGAGGGACAGGGCGACGTTCACCGGGGAGCTGTTTTTT. Protein product: CASSYSRDRATFTGELFF.

This clonotype was counted ten times or more. The rearrangement joins TRBV5-4 to TRBJ2-1, with TRBD1 as a possible D gene (5 bases). Trimming took off 4 bases at V and 5 bases at J, with 16 bases between the two ends. The CDR3 contains 15 residues. Germline CDR1 is SGHNT and CDR2 is YYREEE (reference sequence). The CDR3 sequence is CASSPSTGRDNEQFF. CDR3 nucleotide sequence: TGTGCCAGCAGCCCAAGCACAGGACGGGACAATGAGCAGTTCTTC.

This clonotype was detected many times. The rearrangement joins TRBV28 to TRBJ1-5; D gene unclear. CDR3 length: 15 residues. V was shortened by 2 bases and J by 3 bases, with 11 bases between the two germline ends. CDR1 is MDHEN, CDR2 SYDVKM, per germline. CDR3 bases: TGTGCCAGCAGTTTAAGGTGGGGAGCCAATCAGCCCCAGCATTTT. Encoded protein: CASSLRWGANQPQHF.

In this sample, this clonotype turned up many times. This may stem from a read error, because a much larger clone lies one nucleotide away. The chain is built from TRBV12-3 or TRBV12-4 and TRBJ2-2; 11 bases are a match to TRBD1. The CDR3 spans 14 residues. The CDR3 spells CASTRTGGFGELSF. The DNA for the CDR3 is TGTGCCAGCACGCGGACAGGGGGCTTTGGGGAGCTGTCTTTT.

The sample holds many counts of this clonotype. V usage is TRBV20-1 and J usage is TRBJ1-2; D possibly corresponds to TRBD1 (5 bases). CDR1 is DFQATT, CDR2 SNEGSKA, per germline (reference sequence). V was clipped by 8 bases and J by 1 base, with 11 bases between them. The CDR3 totals 12 residues. The CDR3 region is CSQRTSNYGYTF. The CDR3 region has the DNA TGCAGTCAAAGGACAAGTAACTATGGCTACACCTTC.

This clonotype was counted at least ten times. The chain recombines TRBV28 with TRBJ2-7; maybe TRBD2 (6 bases). The CDR3 spans 15 residues. V gave up 4 bases and J gave up 11 bases, with 24 bases separating them. Germline CDR1 MDHEN, CDR2 SYDVKM. The CDR3 sequence: CASSWAFGLARAEYF. CDR3 nucleotides: TGTGCCAGCAGTTGGGCCTTTGGGCTAGCGCGCGCTGAGTACTTC.

This clonotype was detected a few times. A read error is possible here, since a much larger clone lies one base away. The chain carries TRBV2 and TRBJ2-5; possibly TRBD2 for D (5 bases). This CDR3 comprises 15 residues. Germline V gene lookup returns CDR1 SNHLY and CDR2 FYNNEI. The CDR3 loop reads CASSAGPWGGETRYF. The CDR3 DNA reads as TGTGCCAGCAGTGCCGGACCCTGGGGTGGGGAGACCCGGTACTTC.

The chain combines TRBV12-3 or TRBV12-4 with TRBJ1-1; 7 bases fit TRBD1. V gave up 6 bases and J gave up 5 bases; unmatched junction bases: 9. CDR3 size: 14 residues. The CDR3 is CASRVGTEWTEAFF. The CDR3 coding sequence is TGTGCCAGCAGGGTCGGGACAGAATGGACTGAAGCTTTCTTT.

This clonotype was observed many times. The rearrangement uses TRBV30 and TRBJ2-2; no firm D call. Trimming removed 4 bases at V and 7 bases at J, with 1 base between. This CDR3 has 9 residues. The V gene's germline CDR1 is GTSNPN and CDR2 SVGIG (reference sequence). CDR3 in amino acids: CAWIGELFF. CDR3 DNA: TGTGCCTGGATCGGGGAGCTGTTTTTT. The variable domain in full, completed from reference TRBV30 and TRBJ2-2, reads SQTIHQWPATLVQPVGSPLSLECTVEGTSNPNLYWYRQAAGRGLQLLFYSVGIGQISSEVPQNLSASRPQDRQFILSSKKLLLSDSGFYLCAWIGELFFGEGSRLTVL.

In its sample, this clonotype was seen many times. CDR3 in DNA: TGTGCCATCAGTGGGGCGGGACAGGGCGAAGAGCAGTACTTC. Its translation: CAISGAGQGEEQYF. This chain joins TRBV10-3 and TRBJ2-7; TRBD1 aligns across 9 bases. V shed 4 bases and J 7 bases; nucleotides not matched to a gene: 8. Germline V gene lookup returns CDR1 ENHRY and CDR2 SYGVKD. This CDR3 comprises 14 residues.

Many counts were recorded for this clonotype. The genes are TRBV6-2 or TRBV6-3 and TRBJ1-2; possibly TRBD1 for D (5 bases). Germline V gene lookup returns CDR1 MNHEY and CDR2 SVGEGT. V lost 3 bases and J 9 bases, leaving 17 bases between the germline ends. This CDR3 is built from 14 residues. The DNA of the CDR3 is TGTGCCAGCAGTTATCTCCAGGGACGGCGTCGCTACACCTTC. Its protein is CASSYLQGRRRYTF.

Turning to this clonotype: Because the CDR3 is missing its conserved closing phenylalanine or tryptophan, this is likely a read error. The rearrangement links TRBV2 to TRBJ2-5; D may be TRBD1 (6 bases). The ends were cut back, 6 bases at V and 3 bases at J, with 11 bases in the middle. CDR3 length equals 13 residues. CDR1 is SNHLY and CDR2 is FYNNEI in the germline V gene. The CDR3 nucleotides are TGTGCCAGCAGAGTCGACAGGAAAGAGACCCAGTACTCC. It specifies CASRVDRKETQYS.